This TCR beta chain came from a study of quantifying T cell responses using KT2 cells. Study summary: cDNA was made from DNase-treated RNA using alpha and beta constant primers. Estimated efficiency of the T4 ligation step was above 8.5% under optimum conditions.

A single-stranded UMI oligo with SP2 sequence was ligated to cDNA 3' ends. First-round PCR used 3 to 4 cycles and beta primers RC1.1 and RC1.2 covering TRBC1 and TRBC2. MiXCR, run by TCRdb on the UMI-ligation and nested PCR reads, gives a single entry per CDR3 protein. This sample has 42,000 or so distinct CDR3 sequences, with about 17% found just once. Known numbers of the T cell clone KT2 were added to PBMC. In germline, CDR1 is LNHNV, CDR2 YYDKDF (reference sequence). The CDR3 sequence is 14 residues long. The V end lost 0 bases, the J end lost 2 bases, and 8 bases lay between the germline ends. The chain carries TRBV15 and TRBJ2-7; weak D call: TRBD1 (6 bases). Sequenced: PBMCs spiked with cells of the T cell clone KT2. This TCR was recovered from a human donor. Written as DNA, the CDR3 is TGTGCCACCAGCAGAGATCAGGGGCCCTACGAGCAGTACTTC. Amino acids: CATSRDQGPYEQYF. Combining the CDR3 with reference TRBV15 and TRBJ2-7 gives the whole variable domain DAMVIQNPRYQVTQFGKPVTLSCSQTLNHNVMYWYQQKSSQAPKLLFHYYDKDFNNEADTPDNFQSRRPNTSFCFLDIRSPGLGDTAMYLCATSRDQGPYEQYFGPGTRLTVT.